This is a list of T cell receptor beta chains from one sample in a study of control samples from healthy donors and cancer patients. Sequenced by immunoSEQ multiplex PCR; TCRdb stores in-frame clones only, minus some. The ten top clones account for roughly 2.2%, within a sample of approximately 190,000 clones. Sequencing was done on a sample of blood. The receptors shown here come from a woman aged 25-40 years in good health. CDR3s include the opening cysteine and the closing phenylalanine or tryptophan. D genes are given only for firm matches.

j_call	d_call	v_call	cdr3_aa
TRBJ2-3	.	TRBV12-3/TRBV12-4	CASSLIEGTQYF
TRBJ1-1	TRBD1	TRBV6-5	CASSTGGAGGTEAFF
TRBJ2-5	.	TRBV3-1/TRBV3-2	CASSQTPRETQYF
TRBJ1-2	TRBD1	TRBV7-9	CASSLAWDRLGYGYTF
TRBJ1-1	.	TRBV7-2	CASSLGQLYTNTEAFF
TRBJ1-5	.	TRBV6-2/TRBV6-3	CASSYSRAGRHQPQHF
TRBJ2-2	.	TRBV19	CASSPQGRTNTGELFF
TRBJ2-7	.	TRBV7-9	CASSSGTYEQYF
TRBJ1-1	.	TRBV29-1	CSVGFRGRTNTEAFF
TRBJ1-4	TRBD1	TRBV6-6	CASSPQRTGGIFTNEKLFF
TRBJ2-2	.	TRBV12-3/TRBV12-4	CASSLINTGELFF
TRBJ1-1	.	TRBV18	CASSWDPAYEAFF
TRBJ1-2	.	TRBV19	CASRGWSRDYGYTF
TRBJ1-1	.	TRBV29-1	CSVGRAGTEAFF
TRBJ1-6	TRBD1	TRBV7-2	CASSLGQGAWDSPLHF
TRBJ1-4	.	TRBV7-9	CASSLEWEEKLFF
TRBJ1-1	.	TRBV14	CASSRGMNTEAFF
TRBJ1-1	.	TRBV18	CASSPNTRLGGAEAFF
TRBJ2-1	.	TRBV7-3	CASSRSRVYEQFF
TRBJ1-3	.	TRBV11-2	CASSFQAMSGNTIYF
TRBJ2-7	TRBD2	TRBV27	CASWTGRAREQYF
TRBJ1-1	.	TRBV5-1	CASNSDGTEAFF
TRBJ1-2	.	TRBV6-5	CASSYSLRGGYTF
TRBJ1-1	.	TRBV6-5	CASSYNTAEAFF
TRBJ1-1	.	TRBV18	CASSTRGNTEAFF
TRBJ2-1	TRBD1	TRBV7-2	CASSPDRGPNEQFF
TRBJ1-1	TRBD1	TRBV7-9	CASSFVDRGAEAFF
TRBJ1-6	.	TRBV14	CASSQLNYRQSSPLHF
TRBJ2-1	.	TRBV7-9	CASSPRGAGTSYNEQFF
TRBJ2-2	.	TRBV11-2	CASSFEDTGELFF
TRBJ2-3	.	TRBV5-1	CASSLSGDTQYF
TRBJ1-2	.	TRBV5-1	CASSSVNYGYTF
TRBJ2-1	.	TRBV2	CASTMDSSYNEQFF
TRBJ2-7	TRBD1	TRBV5-1	CASRTTGGGSEQYF
TRBJ2-1	.	TRBV6-1	CASSADLLRDSYNEQFF
TRBJ1-3	.	TRBV5-1	CASSLAGSGNTIYF
TRBJ2-3	.	TRBV5-1	CASSLLGVRSTDTQYF
TRBJ1-5	TRBD1	TRBV2	CASSGTQGWQPQHF
TRBJ2-5	TRBD2	TRBV7-8	CASSLQTSGAETQYF
TRBJ1-1	.	TRBV12-3/TRBV12-4	CASSGRRNTEAFF
TRBJ1-5	.	TRBV9	CASSVGQGENQPQHF
TRBJ1-2	.	TRBV9	CASGSWGFNGYTF
TRBJ2-5	TRBD1	TRBV24-1	CATSELTGTGSETQYF
TRBJ2-3	.	TRBV7-6	CASSSDRDTQYF
TRBJ2-3	.	TRBV27	CASSLHSADTQYF